Following are 11 T cell receptor beta chains from one sample sequenced in a study of human T cells and chemical hapten exposure. TCRdb reprocessed the RACE reads with MiXCR, giving one entry per CDR3 protein. In the table there are just over 350,000 distinct CDR3 sequences, about 6% of which are singletons. This sample's time point: patch test 2, 6 weeks after DPC sensitization. The treatment is: therapeutic diphenylcyclopropenone sensitization with weekly scalp DPC. Sequenced here: whole blood, sampled in connection with sensitization to the hapten diphenylcyclopropenone (DPC). The source of these receptors is a woman under 30 with alopecia areata. Some clones in this sample may be carry-over from other donors' samples.

This clonotype was detected a few times. The V and J genes are TRBV5-6 and TRBJ2-3; 8 bases are shared with TRBD2. Unmatched junction bases numbered 6, after V lost 2 bases and J lost 1 base. Germline V gives CDR1 SGHDT, CDR2 YYEEEE. This CDR3 contains 16 residues. The CDR3 DNA reads TGTGCCAGCAGCTTACCGCTAGCGGGCCGCACAGATACGCAGTATTTT. Protein sequence: CASSLPLAGRTDTQYF. The variable domain in full, with the rest retrieved from reference TRBV5-6 and TRBJ2-3, is DAGVTQSPTHLIKTRGQQVTLRCSPKSGHDTVSWYQQALGQGPQFIFQYYEEEERQRGNFPDRFSGHQFPNYSSELNVNALLLGDSALYLCASSLPLAGRTDTQYFGPGTRLTVL.

V gene TRBV6-2 or TRBV6-3 combines with J gene TRBJ1-1; D gene unclear. The CDR3 runs 12 residues. V lost 7 bases to trimming and J lost 8 bases, with 14 bases between them. The V gene's germline CDR1 is MNHEY and CDR2 SVGEGT. Here the CDR3 reads CASMLGRSEAFF. CDR3 sequence (DNA): TGTGCCAGCATGCTGGGAAGGAGCGAAGCTTTCTTT.

The V call is TRBV18, the J call TRBJ2-1, with 9 nucleotides matching TRBD1. CDR3 length: 17 amino acids. With 1 base clipped from V and 5 bases from J, the junction kept 9 bases outside the gene matches. The germline gives CDR1 KGHSH, CDR2 LQKENI. CDR3 loop: CASSPRLGQGGNNEQFF. The CDR3 DNA sequence: TGTGCCAGCTCACCACGGCTGGGACAGGGAGGAAACAATGAGCAGTTCTTC.

This clonotype was counted a few times. V and J are TRBV20-1 and TRBJ2-7, with D possibly TRBD1 on 7 matching bases. The CDR3 is made up of 15 amino acids. With 0 bases removed from V and 2 bases from J, the gap between germline ends came to 14 bases. Per the germline V gene, CDR1 is DFQATT and CDR2 is SNEGSKA (reference sequence). The CDR3 reads CSARDPQGGAYEQYF. The DNA for the CDR3 is TGCAGTGCTAGAGATCCTCAGGGGGGTGCCTACGAGCAGTACTTC.

This sequence joins TRBV28 and TRBJ2-3, with D maybe TRBD2 (6 bases). The germline gives CDR1 MDHEN, CDR2 SYDVKM. The CDR3 loop spans 14 amino acids. The germline V and J ends were trimmed by 5 bases and 7 bases, with 16 bases remaining between them. The CDR3 sequence: CASSAYASVNTQYF. The CDR3 DNA is TGTGCCAGCAGTGCTTATGCTAGCGTAAATACGCAGTATTTT.

A few counts support this clonotype. The J gene is TRBJ2-1, the V gene TRBV7-2; 11 bases are shared with TRBD2. V was clipped by 3 bases and J by 2 bases; unmatched bases: 3. The CDR3 is made up of 16 amino acids. Germline V gene data show CDR1 as SGHTA and CDR2 as FQGNSA. CDR3 amino acids: CASSFLAGGTYNEQFF. DNA for the CDR3: TGTGCCAGCAGCTTTCTAGCGGGGGGAACCTACAATGAGCAGTTCTTC. The complete variable domain, with remaining parts taken from reference TRBV7-2 and TRBJ2-1, reads GAGVSQSPSNKVTEKGKDVELRCDPISGHTALYWYRQSLGQGLEFLIYFQGNSAPDKSGLPSDRFSAERTGGSVSTLTIQRTQQEDSAVYLCASSFLAGGTYNEQFFGPGTRLTVL.

This clonotype was seen only a few times. The chain links TRBV7-2 to TRBJ1-5; D not certain. V dropped 8 bases and J dropped 6 bases, with 17 bases sitting between them. Germline V gives CDR1 SGHTA, CDR2 FQGNSA. There are 14 residues in the CDR3. The CDR3 is CASSLRRWGQPQHF. The CDR3 DNA follows: TGTGCCAGCTCTCTAAGACGGTGGGGTCAGCCCCAGCATTTT.

The table lists this clonotype with many counts. The chain is built from TRBV6-2 or TRBV6-3 and TRBJ1-6; 7 bases are a match to TRBD1. Germline CDR1 reads MNHEY; CDR2 reads SVGEGT. This CDR3 has 19 amino acids. The junction had 12 bases not matched to a gene; V was cut back by 4 bases and J by 0 bases. CDR3 loop: CASSFLQGQKSSYNSPLHF. CDR3 bases: TGTGCCAGCAGTTTTTTGCAGGGACAGAAGAGCTCCTATAATTCACCCCTCCACTTT.

This clonotype turned up a few times. V and J are TRBV11-3 and TRBJ2-6, with D hard to call. The CDR3 extends over 17 amino acids. CDR1 and CDR2 from the germline V gene are SGHNT and YENEEA. Trimming pared 5 bases from V and 2 bases from J, leaving 16 bases between. The CDR3 here is CASSQDLVGTGANVLTF. CDR3 DNA: TGTGCCAGCAGCCAAGACCTCGTCGGCACTGGGGCCAACGTCCTGACTTTC.

This clonotype appeared a few times. The rearrangement links TRBV9 to TRBJ2-7, with 7 positions matching TRBD2. The CDR3 covers 15 residues. Germline CDR1 reads SGDLS; CDR2 reads YYNGEE. The V and J ends lost 0 bases and 5 bases, in that order; junction bases with no gene match: 8. The CDR3: CASSVAWTSQHEQYF. DNA of the CDR3: TGTGCCAGCAGCGTAGCTTGGACTAGTCAGCACGAGCAGTACTTC.

This clonotype showed up many times. J is TRBJ2-7 and V is TRBV10-3; D ambiguous. Trimming pared 8 bases from V and 0 bases from J, leaving 11 bases between. CDR1 and CDR2 (germline): ENHRY, SYGVKD. This CDR3 region has 13 residues. The CDR3 is CAIGNRTSYEQYF. CDR3 DNA sequence: TGTGCCATCGGGAACAGAACCTCCTACGAGCAGTACTTC.